This TCR beta chain was captured by sequencing in a study of cytotoxic CD8 clonotypes in ibrutinib-treated CLL. Study information: Overall, roughly 25 responses were partial and 2 complete; following median 68 months, about 15 patients stayed remitted and about twelve progressed. General study findings and limits: Pretreatment clonality was elevated relative to age-matched healthy donors and paralleled circulating CD8+ T-cell counts. Once treatment began, public clonotypes, which were uncommon, contracted or stayed stable. Clonality increased at ibrutinib response, then returned toward baseline at progression.

Assay: immunoSEQ multiplex PCR; the TCRdb copy retains only in-frame clones and omits some. The table has under 35,000 clones, almost 70% seen once; the top ten hold approximately 50%. Trimming removed 5 bases at V and 1 base at J, with 8 bases between. Germline V lookup: CDR1 LNHDA, CDR2 SQIVND (reference sequence). The CDR3 runs 13 residues. In the case of this clone: Antigen unknown.

The sequence was collected from a human donor with chronic lymphocytic leukemia. The sequenced sample was PBMCs, obtained after 24 months of ibrutinib treatment. The V and J genes are TRBV19 and TRBJ1-2, with no clear D. The CDR3 DNA reads as TGTGCCAGTAGTTCTCAAGTTAACTATGGCTACACCTTC. Protein product: CASSSQVNYGYTF. Based on the CDR3 plus reference TRBV19 and TRBJ1-2, the full variable domain is DGGITQSPKYLFRKEGQNVTLSCEQNLNHDAMYWYRQDPGQGLRLIYYSQIVNDFQKGDIAEGYSVSREKKESFPLTVTSAQKNPTAFYLCASSSQVNYGYTFGSGTRLTVV.